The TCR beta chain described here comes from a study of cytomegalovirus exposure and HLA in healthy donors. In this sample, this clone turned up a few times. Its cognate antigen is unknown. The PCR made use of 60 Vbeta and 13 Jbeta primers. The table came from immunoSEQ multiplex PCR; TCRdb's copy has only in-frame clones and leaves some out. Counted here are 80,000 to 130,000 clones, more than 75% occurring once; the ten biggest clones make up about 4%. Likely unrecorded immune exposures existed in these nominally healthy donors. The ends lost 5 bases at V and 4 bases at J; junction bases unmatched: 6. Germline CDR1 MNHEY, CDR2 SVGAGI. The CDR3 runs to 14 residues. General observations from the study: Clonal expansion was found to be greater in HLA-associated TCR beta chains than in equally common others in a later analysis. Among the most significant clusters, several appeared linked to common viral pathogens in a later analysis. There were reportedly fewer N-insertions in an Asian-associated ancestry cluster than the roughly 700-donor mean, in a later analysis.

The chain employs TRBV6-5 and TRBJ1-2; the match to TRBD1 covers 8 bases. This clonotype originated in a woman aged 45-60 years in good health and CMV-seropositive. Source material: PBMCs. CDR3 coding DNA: TGTGCCAGCAGTCCCGACGGGACAGGCTATGGCTACACCTTC. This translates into CASSPDGTGYGYTF.